Following are 9 T cell receptor beta chains from one sample sequenced in a study of blood T cell repertoires in COVID-19. Libraries were prepared by immunoSEQ multiplex PCR; TCRdb keeps only in-frame clonotypes and omits some of them. The sample includes around 310,000 clones, roughly 90% of them seen just once. Sequencing was carried out using PBMCs or T cells enriched from blood (not recorded which). All receptors derive from a woman aged 40 to 50 who had recovered from COVID-19.

The chain carries TRBV5-4 and TRBJ2-7, with 9 bases that match TRBD1. Germline CDR1 reads SGHNT; CDR2 reads YYREEE (reference sequence). J gave up 2 bases and V 3 bases, and 3 bases lay outside the gene matches. The CDR3 is 14 residues long. The CDR3 region is CASSWGQGTYEQYF. In DNA, the CDR3 is TGTGCCAGCAGCTGGGGACAGGGAACCTACGAGCAGTACTTC.

The chain employs TRBV11-2 and TRBJ2-5; D might be TRBD1 (6 bases). This CDR3 is 15 amino acids long. V gave up 1 base and J gave up 7 bases, with 16 bases separating them. Germline CDR1 and CDR2: SGHAT and FQNNGV. The DNA for the CDR3 is TGTGCCAGCAGCTTAGGACAGGTAGAGGGAGCGACCCAGTACTTC. Its translation: CASSLGQVEGATQYF.

J is TRBJ1-5 and V is TRBV7-2, with D uncertain. V lost 1 base, J lost 6 bases, and 7 bases lay in between. The CDR3 extends over 13 amino acids. Germline V gives CDR1 SGHTA, CDR2 FQGNSA. The CDR3 DNA follows: TGTGCCAGCAGCTTAGGTCTCTCTCAGCCCCAGCATTTT. Translating it yields CASSLGLSQPQHF.

The chain has TRBV30 and TRBJ2-3; D may be TRBD2 (5 bases). Germline loops: CDR1 GTSNPN, CDR2 SVGIG (reference sequence). The CDR3 is 13 amino acids. V lost 2 bases and J lost 4, with 10 bases in between. CDR3 nucleotides: TGTGCCTGGAGTACCGGGGTCTCAGATACGCAGTATTTT. Its translation is CAWSTGVSDTQYF.

The rearrangement links TRBV5-6 to TRBJ1-1; D call uncertain. Germline CDR1 reads SGHDT; CDR2 reads YYEEEE. Trimming took 7 bases from V and 0 from J, leaving 7 bases between them. This CDR3 is 12 amino acids long. The CDR3 DNA follows: TGTGCCAGCCACAGACTGAACACTGAAGCTTTCTTT. This sequence encodes CASHRLNTEAFF.

The chain combines TRBV7-8 with TRBJ2-5; 9 positions match TRBD1. The J segment lost 3 bases and the V segment lost 5 bases, leaving 4 bases of the junction unmatched. Germline V gene data show CDR1 as SGHVS and CDR2 as FQNEAQ. The CDR3 spans 14 residues. The CDR3 DNA reads TGTGCCAGCAGCGCTGGGACAGGGAAAGAGACCCAGTACTTC. This encodes CASSAGTGKETQYF. Full variable domain (rest looked up from reference TRBV7-8 and TRBJ2-5): GAGVSQSPRYKVAKRGQDVALRCDPISGHVSLFWYQQALGQGPEFLTYFQNEAQLDKSGLPSDRFFAERPEGSVSTLKIQRTQQEDSAVYLCASSAGTGKETQYFGPGTRLLVL.

V is TRBV6-5 and J is TRBJ1-5, with 9 positions matching TRBD1. This CDR3 contains 15 residues. Germline CDR1 is MNHEY and CDR2 is SVGAGI. J gave up 3 bases and V 5 bases, and 5 bases lay outside the gene matches. CDR3 protein: CASSPTGGINQPQHF. As DNA, the CDR3 is TGTGCCAGCAGTCCGACAGGGGGTATCAATCAGCCCCAGCATTTT.

The chain couples TRBV27 to TRBJ2-2; 7 positions agree with TRBD2. The CDR3 is made up of 17 amino acids. Germline lookup yields CDR1 MNHEY and CDR2 SMNVEV (reference sequence). Trimming removed 2 bases from V and 0 bases from J; junction bases left unmatched: 6. The CDR3 spells CASSLRPLAANTGELFF. The CDR3 bases are TGTGCCAGCAGTTTACGCCCCCTAGCGGCGAACACCGGGGAGCTGTTTTTT.

The rearrangement joins TRBV20-1 to TRBJ2-7, with 8 bases matching TRBD2. This CDR3 is 13 amino acids long. Germline trimming cut 3 bases from V and 3 bases from J; bases unmatched to any gene: 4. Germline lookup yields CDR1 DFQATT and CDR2 SNEGSKA (reference sequence). The CDR3 DNA is TGCAGTGCTAGTAGCGGGACCTTCTACGAGCAGTACTTC. This translates into CSASSGTFYEQYF.